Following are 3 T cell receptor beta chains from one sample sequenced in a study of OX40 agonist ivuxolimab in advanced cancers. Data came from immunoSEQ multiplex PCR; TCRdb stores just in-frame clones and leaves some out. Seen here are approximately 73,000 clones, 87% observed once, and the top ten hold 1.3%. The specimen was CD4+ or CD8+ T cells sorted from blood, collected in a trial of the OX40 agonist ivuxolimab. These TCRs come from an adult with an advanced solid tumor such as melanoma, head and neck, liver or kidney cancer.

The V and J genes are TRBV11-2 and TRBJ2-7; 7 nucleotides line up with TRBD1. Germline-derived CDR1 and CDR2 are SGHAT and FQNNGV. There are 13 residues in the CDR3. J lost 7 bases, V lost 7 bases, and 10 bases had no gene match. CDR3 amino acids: CASTSDRVGEQYF. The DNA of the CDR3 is TGTGCCAGCACCTCTGACAGGGTTGGTGAGCAGTACTTC.

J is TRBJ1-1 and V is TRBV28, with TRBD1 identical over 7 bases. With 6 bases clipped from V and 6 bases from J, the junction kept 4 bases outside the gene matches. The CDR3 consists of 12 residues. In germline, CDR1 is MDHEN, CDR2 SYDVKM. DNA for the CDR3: TGTGCCAGCAGCGTTCAGGGGGCTGAAGCTTTCTTT. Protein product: CASSVQGAEAFF. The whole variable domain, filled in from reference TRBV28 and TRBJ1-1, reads DVKVTQSSRYLVKRTGEKVFLECVQDMDHENMFWYRQDPGLGLRLIYFSYDVKMKEKGDIPEGYSVSREKKERFSLILESASTNQTSMYLCASSVQGAEAFFGQGTRLTVV.

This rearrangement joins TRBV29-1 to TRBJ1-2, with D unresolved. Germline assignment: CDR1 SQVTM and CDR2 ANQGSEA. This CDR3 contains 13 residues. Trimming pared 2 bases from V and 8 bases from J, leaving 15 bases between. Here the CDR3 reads CSVESGPQKGYTF. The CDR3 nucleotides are TGCAGCGTTGAAAGCGGACCCCAGAAGGGCTACACCTTC.